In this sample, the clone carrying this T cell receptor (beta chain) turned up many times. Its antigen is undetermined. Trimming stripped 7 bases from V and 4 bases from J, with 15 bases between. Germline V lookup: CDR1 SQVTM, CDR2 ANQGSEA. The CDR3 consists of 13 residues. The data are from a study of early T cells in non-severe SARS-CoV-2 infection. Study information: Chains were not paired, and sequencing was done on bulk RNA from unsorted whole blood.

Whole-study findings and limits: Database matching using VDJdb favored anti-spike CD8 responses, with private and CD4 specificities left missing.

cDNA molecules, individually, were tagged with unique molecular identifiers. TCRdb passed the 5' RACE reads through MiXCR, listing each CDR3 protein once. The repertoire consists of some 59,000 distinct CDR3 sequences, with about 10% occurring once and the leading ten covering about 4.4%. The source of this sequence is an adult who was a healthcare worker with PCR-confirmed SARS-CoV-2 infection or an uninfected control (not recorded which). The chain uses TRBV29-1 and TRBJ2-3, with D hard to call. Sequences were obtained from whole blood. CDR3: CSAVGFLPDTQYF. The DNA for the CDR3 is TGCAGCGCCGTCGGCTTCCTACCAGATACGCAGTATTTT.